Here is one TCR beta chain with its context. These data belong to a study of blood T cell repertoires in COVID-19. Overall study context: Whether acute or convalescent, the COVID-19 samples came from the United States, Italy and Spain.

As originally analysed: Amplification of reference gene primers was used by the study to estimate nucleated cell counts. The method was immunoSEQ multiplex PCR; TCRdb's version includes in-frame clones alone and lacks a portion of them. The DNA was the basis for D and trimming; V, J and clone size are from that table. The sample has fewer than 300,000 clones, 81% seen once. The source of this sequence is a woman aged 55-70 years with active or convalescent COVID-19. Sequenced material: peripheral blood.

CDR3 in amino acids: CASSVRGDGAFDEQFF. CDR3 coding DNA: TGTGCCAGCAGCGTACGGGGGGATGGGGCGTTCGATGAGCAGTTCTTC. The genes are TRBV9 and TRBJ2-1; 7 nucleotides agree with TRBD2. The CDR3 is 16 residues long. The trim removed 1 base at V and 8 bases at J, leaving 12 bases unmatched. The germline gives CDR1 SGDLS, CDR2 YYNGEE.